This T cell receptor beta chain was obtained from a study of post-analysis software for immune sequencing data (dated by TCRdb to the mid-2010s). Study-level background: Recorded disease courses included relapsing-remitting, secondary progressive and progressive-relapsing multiple sclerosis, with some patients lacking subtype annotation. The patient repertoires were compared against 11 previously published healthy control repertoires obtained from donors aged roughly 6 to 28 years. A subset of samples was prepared in parallel using single-end sample barcoding, then pooled and co-amplified after Illumina adapter ligation.

Trimming removed 1 base from V and 12 bases from J, leaving 10 bases between the germline ends. The germline V gene provides CDR1 SGHAT and CDR2 FQNNGV. The cysteine opens and the phenylalanine closes a CDR3 of 12 amino acids. Of the read, only the CDR3 DNA is kept; its 36 bases are in frame from base 1. Overall study results and their limits: When samples were clustered directly using the F measure, samples prepared in the same batch co-clustered strongly, which prompted a batch-effect correction. The control group was slightly older than the multiple sclerosis patient group. Multiple sclerosis patients had significantly lower normalized Chao1 diversity than controls, a result that suggests substantial peripheral T-cell clonal expansion. Significantly higher frequencies in patients than in controls were found for about five TRBV segments, including TRBV5-6, TRBV5-1 and TRBV20-1.

To demonstrate the VDJtools post-analysis software, TCR beta repertoires were profiled from the peripheral blood of more than ten young patients with multiple sclerosis. The multiple sclerosis patients were children and adolescents between about 6 and 15 years of age. In its sample, this clonotype was seen a few times. The specificity of this receptor is unknown. Base qualities are missing; no much larger clone stands one base away. Libraries were built with PCR. The sequencing machine was an Illumina HiSeq 2500. Unique molecular identifiers were incorporated into TCR beta cDNA libraries to reduce PCR and sequencing biases. Every 1 to 10 million input T cells yielded approximately 500,000 cDNA molecules, meaning each molecule approximated one T cell. The patient libraries were prepared and sequenced using the same protocol as the earlier healthy control dataset. Within a given batch, samples were prepared together, multiplexed and sequenced on the same HiSeq lane. The study's processing was this. Raw barcoded reads were processed with MIGEC, and single-read molecular identifier groups were discarded before consensus assembly and CDR3 extraction. Clonotype tables were post-analysed with VDJtools, and diversity was normalized by down-sampling all datasets to the smallest sample size. Repertoire overlap clustering matched CDR3 amino acid but not nucleotide sequences to correct batch-related cross-sample contamination. TCRdb trimmed public reads at Q25 via fastp, called clones via MiXCR and kept in-frame beta chains. Rows are combined by CDR3 protein, so each entry shows the most common genes and DNA. It is TCRdb's table, rather than the study itself, that gives the V and J calls and clone size. The sample table holds approximately 570,000 distinct CDR3 sequences, of which 44% were seen once. Around 1.7% of the sample is taken by the ten largest.

This sequence was found in a girl aged 10-17 years with multiple sclerosis. Sequencing used blood. The sequence joins TRBV11-2 to TRBJ2-1; no confident D gene assignment can be made. The DNA is as follows: TGTGCCAGCAGCTTAGGTTTGGAAGGGCAGTTCTTC. Its protein is CASSLGLEGQFF.